This T cell receptor (beta chain) came from a study of blood T cells in healthy people across ages. In the study overall: Template switching captured about one barcoded beta molecule per two T cells.

Next came a second PCR, run for about 6 to 11 cycles, which used a sample-barcoded 5' primer along with a J-beta primer mix. MiXCR, applied by TCRdb to the 5' RACE reads, yields one record per CDR3 protein. Among 700,000 to 1,000,000 distinct CDR3 sequences listed, around 43% were seen once. CDR3 length equals 13 residues. Germline assignment: CDR1 LGHNA and CDR2 YSLEER. Trimming left V 3 bases short and J 5 bases short, with 10 bases between. This clonotype occurred a few times. The source of this sequence is a man aged 60-69 years in good health. The rearrangement uses TRBV4-3 and TRBJ1-2, with a tentative D call TRBD1 (5 bases). Source material: blood. CDR3 loop: CASSHPGGYGYTF. The CDR3, as DNA: TGCGCCAGCAGCCACCCCGGGGGGTATGGCTACACCTTC.